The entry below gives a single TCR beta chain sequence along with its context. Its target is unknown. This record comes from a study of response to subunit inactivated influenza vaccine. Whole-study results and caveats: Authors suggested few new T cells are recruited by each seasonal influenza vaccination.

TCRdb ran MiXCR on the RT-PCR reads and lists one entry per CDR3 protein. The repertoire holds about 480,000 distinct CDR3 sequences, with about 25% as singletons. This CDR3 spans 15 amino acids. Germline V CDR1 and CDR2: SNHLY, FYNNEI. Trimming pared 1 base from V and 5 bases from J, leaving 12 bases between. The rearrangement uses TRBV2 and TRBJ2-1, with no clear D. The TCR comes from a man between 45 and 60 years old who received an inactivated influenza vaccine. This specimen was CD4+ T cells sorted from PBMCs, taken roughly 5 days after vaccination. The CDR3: CASSEVGWVNNEQFF. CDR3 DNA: TGTGCCAGCAGTGAAGTAGGGTGGGTAAACAATGAGCAGTTCTTC.